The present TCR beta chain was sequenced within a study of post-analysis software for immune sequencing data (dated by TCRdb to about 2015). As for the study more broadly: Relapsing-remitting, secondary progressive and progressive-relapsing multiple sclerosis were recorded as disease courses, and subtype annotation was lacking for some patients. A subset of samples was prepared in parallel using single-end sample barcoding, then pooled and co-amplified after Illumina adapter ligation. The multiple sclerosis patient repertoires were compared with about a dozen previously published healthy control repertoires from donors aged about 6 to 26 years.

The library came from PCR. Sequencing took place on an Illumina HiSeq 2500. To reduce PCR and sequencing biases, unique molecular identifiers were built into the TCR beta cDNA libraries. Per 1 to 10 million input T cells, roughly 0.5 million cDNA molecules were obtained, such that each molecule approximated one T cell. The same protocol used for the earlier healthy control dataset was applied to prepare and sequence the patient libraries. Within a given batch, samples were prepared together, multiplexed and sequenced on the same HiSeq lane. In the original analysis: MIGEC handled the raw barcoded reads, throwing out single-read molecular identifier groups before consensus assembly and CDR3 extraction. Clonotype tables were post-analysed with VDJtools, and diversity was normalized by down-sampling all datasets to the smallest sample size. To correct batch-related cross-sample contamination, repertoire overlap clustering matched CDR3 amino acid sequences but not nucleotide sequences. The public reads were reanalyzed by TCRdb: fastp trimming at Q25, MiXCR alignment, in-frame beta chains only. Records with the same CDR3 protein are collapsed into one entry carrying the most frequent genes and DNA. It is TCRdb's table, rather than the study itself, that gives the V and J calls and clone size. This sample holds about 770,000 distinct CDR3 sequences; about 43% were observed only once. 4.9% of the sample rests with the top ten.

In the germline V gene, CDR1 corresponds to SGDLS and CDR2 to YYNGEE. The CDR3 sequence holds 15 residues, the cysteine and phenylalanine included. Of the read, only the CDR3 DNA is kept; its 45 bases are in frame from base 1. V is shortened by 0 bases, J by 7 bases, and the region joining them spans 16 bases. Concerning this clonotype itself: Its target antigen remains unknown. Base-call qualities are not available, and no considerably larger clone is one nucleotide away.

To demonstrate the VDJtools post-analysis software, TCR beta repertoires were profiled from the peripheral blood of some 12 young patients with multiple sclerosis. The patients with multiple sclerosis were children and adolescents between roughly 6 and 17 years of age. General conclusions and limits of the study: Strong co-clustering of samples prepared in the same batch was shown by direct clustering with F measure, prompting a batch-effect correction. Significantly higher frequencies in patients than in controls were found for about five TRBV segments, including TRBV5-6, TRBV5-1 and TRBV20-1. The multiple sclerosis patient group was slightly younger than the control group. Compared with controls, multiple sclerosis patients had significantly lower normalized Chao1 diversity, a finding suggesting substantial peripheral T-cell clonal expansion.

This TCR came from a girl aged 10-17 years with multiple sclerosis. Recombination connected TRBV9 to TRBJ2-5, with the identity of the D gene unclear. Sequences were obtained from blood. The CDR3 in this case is CASSVGGRTPGTQYF. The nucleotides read TGTGCCAGCAGCGTAGGAGGACGAACTCCCGGGACCCAGTACTTC.